This TCR beta chain was recorded in a study of cytotoxic CD8 clonotypes in ibrutinib-treated CLL. Study-wide results and caveats: Clonality went higher at ibrutinib response and then dropped back toward baseline at progression.

CDR1 is SGHNT and CDR2 is YYREEE in the germline V gene (reference sequence). The CDR3 loop spans 17 amino acids. V was clipped by 4 bases and J by 4 bases; unmatched bases: 9. As to this clone: Its specificity is not known.

Clones were sequenced by immunoSEQ multiplex PCR, and TCRdb holds only the in-frame ones, with some missing. The sample yields around 130,000 clones, roughly 84% seen once. The material sequenced was PBMCs, taken after 24 months of ibrutinib treatment. V is TRBV5-4 and J is TRBJ2-2, with TRBD2 matching over 11 bases. The receptor comes from a human donor with chronic lymphocytic leukemia. The chain's CDR3 is CASSQDSSGGPTGELFF. CDR3 nucleotide sequence: TGTGCCAGCAGCCAAGACTCTAGCGGGGGGCCCACCGGGGAGCTGTTTTTT.